Listed below are T cell receptor beta chains from one sample, sequenced in a study of vaccination and CD4 T cells after COVID-19. TCRdb used MiXCR to reprocess the PCR reads, holding one entry per CDR3 protein. The sample lists around 15,000 distinct CDR3 sequences, around 56% seen once, with roughly an eighth in the top ten. No antigen has been assigned to these receptors. Sequencing used CD4+ T cells from blood, cultured in vitro. The receptors here all came from a human donor who had recovered from COVID-19. Both conserved end residues are trimmed from each CDR3. The order of the fields is CDR3 protein, CDR3 length, V gene, J gene.

CDR3: ASSLGRGSTDTQY
length: 13
V: TRBV7-2
J: TRBJ2-3

CDR3: ASRTGPDTQY
length: 10
V: TRBV23-1
J: TRBJ2-3

CDR3: ASSLRAGVTGELF
length: 13
V: TRBV5-1
J: TRBJ2-2

CDR3: AWVDSYEQY
length: 9
V: TRBV30
J: TRBJ2-7

CDR3: ASSGTGPNEKLF
length: 12
V: TRBV11-1
J: TRBJ1-4

CDR3: ASSEVGQGGGGELF
length: 14
V: TRBV2
J: TRBJ2-2

CDR3: ATSRVSPETQY
length: 11
V: TRBV15
J: TRBJ2-5

CDR3: ASSALGGTSGRGEQF
length: 15
V: TRBV6-1
J: TRBJ2-1

CDR3: SAISGTSGPGGEQY
length: 14
V: TRBV20-1
J: TRBJ2-7

CDR3: ASTTGRGGSNQPQH
length: 14
V: TRBV7-9
J: TRBJ1-5

CDR3: ASREGANYEQY
length: 11
V: TRBV25-1
J: TRBJ2-7

CDR3: ASSPPGGGWAGELF
length: 14
V: TRBV6-2/TRBV6-3
J: TRBJ2-2

CDR3: ASRPSGIYYYGYT
length: 13
V: TRBV6-1
J: TRBJ1-2

CDR3: ASSPRIGSRYGYT
length: 13
V: TRBV12-3/TRBV12-4
J: TRBJ1-2

CDR3: SASESGLDNEQF
length: 12
V: TRBV20-1
J: TRBJ2-1

CDR3: ASRTESRGDTQY
length: 12
V: TRBV6-1
J: TRBJ2-3

CDR3: ASTPTGIMNTEAF
length: 13
V: TRBV11-3
J: TRBJ1-1

CDR3: SASGSDNSPLH
length: 11
V: TRBV20-1
J: TRBJ1-6

CDR3: ASGLMGAQETQY
length: 12
V: TRBV12-5
J: TRBJ2-5

CDR3: ASSESVDTEAF
length: 11
V: TRBV6-1
J: TRBJ1-1

CDR3: ASSQATGKNNEQF
length: 13
V: TRBV3-1
J: TRBJ2-1

CDR3: ASSAKPGQKSPLH
length: 13
V: TRBV9
J: TRBJ1-6

CDR3: ASSLGTALGYGYT
length: 13
V: TRBV28
J: TRBJ1-2

CDR3: SATVADTQY
length: 9
V: TRBV20-1
J: TRBJ2-3

CDR3: ASSETARSKKLF
length: 12
V: TRBV2
J: TRBJ1-4

CDR3: ASTRDRGRGYNEQF
length: 14
V: TRBV6-1
J: TRBJ2-1

CDR3: ASSEGSVLLEQY
length: 12
V: TRBV6-1
J: TRBJ2-7

CDR3: ASSYSGQGWYEQY
length: 13
V: TRBV6-5
J: TRBJ2-7

CDR3: ASRGRDGYT
length: 9
V: TRBV2
J: TRBJ1-2

CDR3: ASRYRVGQPQH
length: 11
V: TRBV28
J: TRBJ1-5

CDR3: ASSSGQGRDTQY
length: 12
V: TRBV7-2
J: TRBJ2-3

CDR3: AWSVRRAYGYT
length: 11
V: TRBV30
J: TRBJ1-2

CDR3: ASRKGGGGYT
length: 10
V: TRBV6-1
J: TRBJ1-2

CDR3: ASSVRDERY
length: 9
V: TRBV2
J: TRBJ2-7

CDR3: ASSLGPRDSPLH
length: 12
V: TRBV11-3
J: TRBJ1-6

CDR3: ATGAGDWDTQY
length: 11
V: TRBV10-3
J: TRBJ2-3

CDR3: ATSAREEGDNQPQH
length: 14
V: TRBV24-1
J: TRBJ1-5

CDR3: SARDGGRGRDTQY
length: 13
V: TRBV20-1
J: TRBJ2-3

CDR3: ASSLVGTSGMLNTGELF
length: 17
V: TRBV7-9
J: TRBJ2-2

CDR3: ASSLGYAQNYGYT
length: 13
V: TRBV7-2
J: TRBJ1-2

CDR3: ASSLVGAGTDTQY
length: 13
V: TRBV12-3/TRBV12-4
J: TRBJ2-3

CDR3: ASSFSFRPRYTEAF
length: 14
V: TRBV7-2
J: TRBJ1-1

CDR3: ASSLSETQY
length: 9
V: TRBV28
J: TRBJ2-5

CDR3: ASSQSMSREAF
length: 11
V: TRBV12-3/TRBV12-4
J: TRBJ1-1